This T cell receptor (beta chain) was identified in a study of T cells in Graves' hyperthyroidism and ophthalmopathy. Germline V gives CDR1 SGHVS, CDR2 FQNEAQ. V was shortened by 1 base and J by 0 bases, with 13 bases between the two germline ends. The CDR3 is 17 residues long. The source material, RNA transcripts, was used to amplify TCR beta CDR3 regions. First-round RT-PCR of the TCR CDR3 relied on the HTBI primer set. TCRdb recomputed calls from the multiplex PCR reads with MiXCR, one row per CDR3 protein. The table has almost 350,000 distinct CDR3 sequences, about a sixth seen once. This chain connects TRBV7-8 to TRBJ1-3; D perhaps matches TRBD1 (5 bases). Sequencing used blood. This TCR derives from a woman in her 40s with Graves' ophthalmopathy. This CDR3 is CASSLVGTASSGNTIYF. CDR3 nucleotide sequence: TGTGCCAGCAGCTTAGTTGGGACGGCTAGCTCTGGAAACACCATATATTTT.